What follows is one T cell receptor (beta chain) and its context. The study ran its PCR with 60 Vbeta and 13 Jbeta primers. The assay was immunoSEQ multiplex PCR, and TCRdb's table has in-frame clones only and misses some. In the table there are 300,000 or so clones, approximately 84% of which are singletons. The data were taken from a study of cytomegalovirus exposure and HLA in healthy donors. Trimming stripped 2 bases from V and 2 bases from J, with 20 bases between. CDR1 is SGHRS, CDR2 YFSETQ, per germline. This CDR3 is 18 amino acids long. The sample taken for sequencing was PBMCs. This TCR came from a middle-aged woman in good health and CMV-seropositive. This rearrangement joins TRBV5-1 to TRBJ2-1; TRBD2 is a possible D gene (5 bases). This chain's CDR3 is CASSFVSPVSVTYNEQFF. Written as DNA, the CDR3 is TGCGCCAGCAGCTTCGTTTCCCCTGTTAGCGTCACCTACAATGAGCAGTTCTTC.